This T cell receptor (beta chain) was found in a study of low-dose radiotherapy and immunotherapy resistance in tumors. In the study overall: The drug cyclophosphamide was given into a vein at 200 mg/m2 every two weeks, one day before radiation and immunotherapy.

The time point was: after trial treatment. Noted treatment: LDRT plus nivolumab, ipilimumab, low-dose cyclophosphamide and aspirin (RACIN trial). Low-dose radiotherapy, low-dose cyclophosphamide, aspirin, ipilimumab and nivolumab were all given to the donors. Priming of first-strand cDNA relied on TRAV- and TRBV-specific primers (covering alpha and beta chains). TCR amplification ran 20 PCR cycles using constant-region and V-primer adapter primers. A single record per CDR3 protein comes from TCRdb applying MiXCR to the reads. Among about 39,000 distinct CDR3 sequences listed, around 20% were seen once. This receptor was identified in a female donor with ovarian cancer. The specimen comprised PBMCs, sampled after low-dose radiotherapy plus immunotherapy.

In nucleotides, the CDR3 is TGTGCCAGCAGCTTGGGGGGTTTAAAGTCCTACGAGCAGTACTTC. Translating gives CASSLGGLKSYEQYF. The gene calls are TRBV5-4 and TRBJ2-7; D is ambiguous. Trimming took 0 bases from V and 1 from J, leaving 11 bases between them. Per germline, CDR1 SGHNT and CDR2 YYREEE (reference sequence). This CDR3 is built from 15 residues.